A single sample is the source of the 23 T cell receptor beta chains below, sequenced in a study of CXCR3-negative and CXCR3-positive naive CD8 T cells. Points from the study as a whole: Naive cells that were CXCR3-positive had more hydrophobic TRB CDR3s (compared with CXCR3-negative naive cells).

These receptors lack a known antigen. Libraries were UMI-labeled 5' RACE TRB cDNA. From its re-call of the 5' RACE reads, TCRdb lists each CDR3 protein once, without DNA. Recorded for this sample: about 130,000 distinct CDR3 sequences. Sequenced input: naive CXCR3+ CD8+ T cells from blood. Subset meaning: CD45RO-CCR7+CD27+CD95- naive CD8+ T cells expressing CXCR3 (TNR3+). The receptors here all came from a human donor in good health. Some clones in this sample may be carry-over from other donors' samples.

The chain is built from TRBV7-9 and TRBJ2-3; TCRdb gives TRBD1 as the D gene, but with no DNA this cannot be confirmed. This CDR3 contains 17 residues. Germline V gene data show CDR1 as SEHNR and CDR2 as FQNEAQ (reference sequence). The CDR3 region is CASSLPEGQDITDTQYF. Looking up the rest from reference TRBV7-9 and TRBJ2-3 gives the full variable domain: DTGVSQNPRHKITKRGQNVTFRCDPISEHNRLYWYRQTLGQGPEFLTYFQNEAQLEKSRLLSDRFSAERPKGSFSTLEIQRTEQGDSAMYLCASSLPEGQDITDTQYFGPGTRLTVL.

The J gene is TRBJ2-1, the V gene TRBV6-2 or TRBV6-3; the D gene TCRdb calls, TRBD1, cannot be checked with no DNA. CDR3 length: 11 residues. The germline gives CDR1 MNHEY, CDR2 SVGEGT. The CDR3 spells CASRSGQATFF.

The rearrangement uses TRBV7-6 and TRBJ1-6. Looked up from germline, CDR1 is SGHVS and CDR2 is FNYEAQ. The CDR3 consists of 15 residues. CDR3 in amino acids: CASSLRAYPTSPLHF.

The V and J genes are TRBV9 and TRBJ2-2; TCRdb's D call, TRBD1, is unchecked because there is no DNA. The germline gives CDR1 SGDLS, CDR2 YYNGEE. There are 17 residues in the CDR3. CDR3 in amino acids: CASSVERGLRDAGELFF.

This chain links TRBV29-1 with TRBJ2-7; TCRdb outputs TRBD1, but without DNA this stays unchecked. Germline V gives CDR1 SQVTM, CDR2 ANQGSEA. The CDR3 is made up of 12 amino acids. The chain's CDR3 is CSVAQGIYEQYF.

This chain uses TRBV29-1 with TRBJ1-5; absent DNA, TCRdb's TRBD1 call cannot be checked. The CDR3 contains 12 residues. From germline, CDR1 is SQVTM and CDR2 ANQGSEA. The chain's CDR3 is CSAREAGQPQHF.

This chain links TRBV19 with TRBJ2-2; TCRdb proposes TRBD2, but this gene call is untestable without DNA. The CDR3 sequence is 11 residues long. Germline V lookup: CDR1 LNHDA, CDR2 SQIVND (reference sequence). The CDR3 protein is CATLEGGELFF.

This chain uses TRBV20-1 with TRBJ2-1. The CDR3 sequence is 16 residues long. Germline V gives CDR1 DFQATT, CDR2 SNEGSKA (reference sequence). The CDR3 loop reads CSARDPGGSTWDEQFF.

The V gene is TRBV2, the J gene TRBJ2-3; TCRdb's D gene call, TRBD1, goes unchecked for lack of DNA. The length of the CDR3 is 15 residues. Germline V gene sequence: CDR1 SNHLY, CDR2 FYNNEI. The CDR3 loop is CASRETGSRTDTQYF.

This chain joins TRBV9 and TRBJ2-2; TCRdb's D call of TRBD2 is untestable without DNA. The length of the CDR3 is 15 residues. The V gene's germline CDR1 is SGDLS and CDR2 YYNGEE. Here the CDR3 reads CASRGGGANTGELFF.

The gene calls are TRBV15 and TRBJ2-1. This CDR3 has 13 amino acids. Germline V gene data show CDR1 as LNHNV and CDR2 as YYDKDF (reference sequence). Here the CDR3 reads CATSRGLGDEQFF.

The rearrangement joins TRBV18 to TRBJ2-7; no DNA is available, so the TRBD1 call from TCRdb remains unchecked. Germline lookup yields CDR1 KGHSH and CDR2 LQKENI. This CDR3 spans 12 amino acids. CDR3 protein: CASSPPDFRTFF.

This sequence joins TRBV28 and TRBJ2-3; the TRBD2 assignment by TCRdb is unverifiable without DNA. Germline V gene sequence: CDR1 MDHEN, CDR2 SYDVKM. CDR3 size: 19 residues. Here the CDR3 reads CASSLFGFGLADSTDTQYF.

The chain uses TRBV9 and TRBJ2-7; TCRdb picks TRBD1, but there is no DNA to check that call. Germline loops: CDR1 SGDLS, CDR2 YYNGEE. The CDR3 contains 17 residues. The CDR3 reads CASSVGRGQGDTYEQYF.

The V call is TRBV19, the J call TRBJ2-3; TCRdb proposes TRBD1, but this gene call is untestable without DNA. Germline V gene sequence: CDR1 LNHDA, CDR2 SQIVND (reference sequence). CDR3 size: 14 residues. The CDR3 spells CASTLTGATDTQYF. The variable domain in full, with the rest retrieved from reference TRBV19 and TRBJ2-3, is DGGITQSPKYLFRKEGQNVTLSCEQNLNHDAMYWYRQDPGQGLRLIYYSQIVNDFQKGDIAEGYSVSREKKESFPLTVTSAQKNPTAFYLCASTLTGATDTQYFGPGTRLTVL.

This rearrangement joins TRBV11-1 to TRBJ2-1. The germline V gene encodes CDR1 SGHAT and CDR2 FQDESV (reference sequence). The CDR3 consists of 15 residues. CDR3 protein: CASSLVALSYNEQFF.

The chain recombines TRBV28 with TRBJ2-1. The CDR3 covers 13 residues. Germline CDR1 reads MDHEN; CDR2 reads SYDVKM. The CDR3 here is CASSLLGNNEQSF.

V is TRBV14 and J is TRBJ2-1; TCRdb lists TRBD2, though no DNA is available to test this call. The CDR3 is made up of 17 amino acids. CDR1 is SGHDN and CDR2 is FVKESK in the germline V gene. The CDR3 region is CASSPMRVTSGMNEQFF.

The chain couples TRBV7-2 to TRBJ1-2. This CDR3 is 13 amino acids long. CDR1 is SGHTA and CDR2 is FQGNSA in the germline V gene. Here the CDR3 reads CASSSTAWAGYTF. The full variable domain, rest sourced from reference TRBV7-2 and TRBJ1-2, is GAGVSQSPSNKVTEKGKDVELRCDPISGHTALYWYRQSLGQGLEFLIYFQGNSAPDKSGLPSDRFSAERTGGSVSTLTIQRTQQEDSAVYLCASSSTAWAGYTFGSGTRLTVV.

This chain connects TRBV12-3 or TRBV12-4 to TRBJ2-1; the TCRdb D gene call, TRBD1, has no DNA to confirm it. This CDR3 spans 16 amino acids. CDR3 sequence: CASSLNRGLGTNEQFF.

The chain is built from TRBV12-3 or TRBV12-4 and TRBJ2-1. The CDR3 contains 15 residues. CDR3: CASSLGSWAVYEQFF.

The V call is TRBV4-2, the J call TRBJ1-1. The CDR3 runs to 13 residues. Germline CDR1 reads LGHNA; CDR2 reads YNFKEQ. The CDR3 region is CASSQSPNTEAFF.

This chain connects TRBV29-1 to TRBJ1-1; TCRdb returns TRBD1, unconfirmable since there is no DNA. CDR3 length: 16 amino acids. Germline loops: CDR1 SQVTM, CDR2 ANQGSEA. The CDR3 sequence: CSPYGRGLSGNTEAFF.